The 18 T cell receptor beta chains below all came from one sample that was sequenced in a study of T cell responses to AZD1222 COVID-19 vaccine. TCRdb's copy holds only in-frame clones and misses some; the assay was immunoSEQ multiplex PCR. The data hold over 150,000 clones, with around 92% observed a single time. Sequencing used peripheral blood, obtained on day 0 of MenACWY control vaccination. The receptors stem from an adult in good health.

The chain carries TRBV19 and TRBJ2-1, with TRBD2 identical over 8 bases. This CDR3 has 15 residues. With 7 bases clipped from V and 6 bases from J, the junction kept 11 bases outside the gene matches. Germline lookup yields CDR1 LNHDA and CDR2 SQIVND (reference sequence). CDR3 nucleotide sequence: TGTGCCAGTACCTCCTCCGGGAGGGCCACCAATGAGCAGTTCTTC. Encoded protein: CASTSSGRATNEQFF.

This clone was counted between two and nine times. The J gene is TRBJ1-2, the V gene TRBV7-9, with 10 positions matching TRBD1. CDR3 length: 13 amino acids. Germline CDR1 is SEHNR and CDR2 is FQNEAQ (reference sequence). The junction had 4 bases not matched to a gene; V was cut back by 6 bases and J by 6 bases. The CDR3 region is CASRLGTGDGYTF. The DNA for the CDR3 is TGTGCCAGCAGGCTAGGGACAGGGGATGGCTACACCTTC.

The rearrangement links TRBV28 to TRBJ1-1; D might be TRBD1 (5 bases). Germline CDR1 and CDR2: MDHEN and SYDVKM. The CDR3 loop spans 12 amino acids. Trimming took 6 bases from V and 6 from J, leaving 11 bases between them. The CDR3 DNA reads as TGTGCCAGCAGCAAACAGGTCTCTGAAGCTTTCTTT. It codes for CASSKQVSEAFF.

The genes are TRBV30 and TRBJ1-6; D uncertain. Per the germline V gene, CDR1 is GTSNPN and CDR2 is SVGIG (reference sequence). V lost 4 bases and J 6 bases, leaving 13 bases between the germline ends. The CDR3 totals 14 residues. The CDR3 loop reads CAWNGQILNSPLHF. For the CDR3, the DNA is TGTGCCTGGAATGGGCAGATACTTAATTCACCCCTCCACTTT.

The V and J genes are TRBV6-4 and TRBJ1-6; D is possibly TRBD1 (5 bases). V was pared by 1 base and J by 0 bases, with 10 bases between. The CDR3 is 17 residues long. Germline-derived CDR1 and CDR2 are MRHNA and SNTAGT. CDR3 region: CASSDLTESSYNSPLHF. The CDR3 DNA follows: TGTGCCAGCAGTGACTTGACAGAGAGCTCCTATAATTCACCCCTCCACTTT.

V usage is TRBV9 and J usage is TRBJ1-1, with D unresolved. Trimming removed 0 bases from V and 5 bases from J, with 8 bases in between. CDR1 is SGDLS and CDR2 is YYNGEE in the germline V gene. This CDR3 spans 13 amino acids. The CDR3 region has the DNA TGTGCCAGCAGCGTAGAGTGGAGGACTGAAGCTTTCTTT. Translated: CASSVEWRTEAFF.

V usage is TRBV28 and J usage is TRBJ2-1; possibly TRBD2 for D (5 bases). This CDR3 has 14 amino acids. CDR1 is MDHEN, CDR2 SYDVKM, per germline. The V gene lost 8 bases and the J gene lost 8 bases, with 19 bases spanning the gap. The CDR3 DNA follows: TGTGCCAGCTCTAACCCACCTAGCTCCCATGAGCAGTTCTTC. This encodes CASSNPPSSHEQFF.

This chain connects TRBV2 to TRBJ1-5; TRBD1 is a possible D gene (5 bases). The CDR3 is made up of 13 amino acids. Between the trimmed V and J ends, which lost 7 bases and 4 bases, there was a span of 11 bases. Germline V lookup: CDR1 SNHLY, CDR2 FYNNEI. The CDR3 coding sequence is TGTGCCAGCACCAGGGAGATAAATCAGCCCCAGCATTTT. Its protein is CASTREINQPQHF. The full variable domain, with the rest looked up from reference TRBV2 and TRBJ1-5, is EPEVTQTPSHQVTQMGQEVILRCVPISNHLYFYWYRQILGQKVEFLVSFYNNEISEKSEIFDDQFSVERPDGSNFTLKIRSTKLEDSAMYFCASTREINQPQHFGDGTRLSIL.

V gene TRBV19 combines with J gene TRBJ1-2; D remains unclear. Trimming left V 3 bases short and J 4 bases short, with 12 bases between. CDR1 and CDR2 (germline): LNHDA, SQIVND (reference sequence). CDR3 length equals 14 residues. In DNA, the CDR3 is TGTGCCAGTAGTATTCTCCAGTTTAGCTATGGCTACACCTTC. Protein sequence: CASSILQFSYGYTF.

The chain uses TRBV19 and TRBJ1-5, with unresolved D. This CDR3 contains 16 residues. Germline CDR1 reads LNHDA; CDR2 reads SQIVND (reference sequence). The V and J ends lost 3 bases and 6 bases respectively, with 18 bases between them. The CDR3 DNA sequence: TGTGCCAGTAGTATGAACCGACCACAGCCGGGTCAGCCCCAGCATTTT. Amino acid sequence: CASSMNRPQPGQPQHF. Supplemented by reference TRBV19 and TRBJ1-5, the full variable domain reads DGGITQSPKYLFRKEGQNVTLSCEQNLNHDAMYWYRQDPGQGLRLIYYSQIVNDFQKGDIAEGYSVSREKKESFPLTVTSAQKNPTAFYLCASSMNRPQPGQPQHFGDGTRLSIL.

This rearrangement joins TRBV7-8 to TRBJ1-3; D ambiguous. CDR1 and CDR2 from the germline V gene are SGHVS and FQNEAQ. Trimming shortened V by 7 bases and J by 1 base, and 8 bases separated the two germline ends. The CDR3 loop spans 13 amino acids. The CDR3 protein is CASMKPSGNTIYF. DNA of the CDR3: TGTGCCAGCATGAAGCCGTCTGGAAACACCATATATTTT.

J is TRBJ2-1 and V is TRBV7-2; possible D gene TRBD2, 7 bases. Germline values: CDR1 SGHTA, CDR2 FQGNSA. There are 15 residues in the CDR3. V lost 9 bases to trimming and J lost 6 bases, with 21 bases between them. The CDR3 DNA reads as TGTGCCAGTTCCCGGGGGGCGGGAGAAGGCAATGAGCAGTTCTTC. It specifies CASSRGAGEGNEQFF. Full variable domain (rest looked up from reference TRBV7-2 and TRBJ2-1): GAGVSQSPSNKVTEKGKDVELRCDPISGHTALYWYRQSLGQGLEFLIYFQGNSAPDKSGLPSDRFSAERTGGSVSTLTIQRTQQEDSAVYLCASSRGAGEGNEQFFGPGTRLTVL.

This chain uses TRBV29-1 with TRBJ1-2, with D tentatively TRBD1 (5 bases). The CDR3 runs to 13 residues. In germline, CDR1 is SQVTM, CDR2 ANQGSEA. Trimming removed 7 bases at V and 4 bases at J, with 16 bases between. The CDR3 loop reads CSAAETGGYGYTF. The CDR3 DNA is TGCAGCGCCGCAGAAACAGGTGGCTATGGCTACACCTTC.

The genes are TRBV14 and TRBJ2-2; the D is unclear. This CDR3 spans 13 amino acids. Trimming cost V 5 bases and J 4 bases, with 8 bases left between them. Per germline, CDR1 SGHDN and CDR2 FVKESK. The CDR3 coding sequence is TGTGCCAGCAGCGAACTCGTCACCGGGGAGCTGTTTTTT. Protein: CASSELVTGELFF. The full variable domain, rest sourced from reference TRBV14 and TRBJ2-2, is EAGVTQFPSHSVIEKGQTVTLRCDPISGHDNLYWYRRVMGKEIKFLLHFVKESKQDESGMPNNRFLAERTGGTYSTLKVQPAELEDSGVYFCASSELVTGELFFGEGSRLTVL.

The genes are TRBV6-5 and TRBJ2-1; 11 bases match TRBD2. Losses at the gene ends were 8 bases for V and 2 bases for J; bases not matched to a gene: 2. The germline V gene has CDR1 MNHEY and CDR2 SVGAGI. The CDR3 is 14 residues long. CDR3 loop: CASATSGTYNEQFF. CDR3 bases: TGTGCCAGCGCGACTAGCGGGACCTACAATGAGCAGTTCTTC.

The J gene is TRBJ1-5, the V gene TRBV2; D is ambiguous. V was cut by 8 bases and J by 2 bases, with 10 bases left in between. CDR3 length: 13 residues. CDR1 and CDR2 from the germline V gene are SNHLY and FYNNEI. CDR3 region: CASSFRGNQPQHF. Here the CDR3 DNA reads TGTGCCAGCTCCTTTCGGGGCAATCAGCCCCAGCATTTT.

DNA of the CDR3: TGTGCCAGCAGCTGGCCCGGGACGTACAATGAGCAGTTCTTC. Translated: CASSWPGTYNEQFF. This chain links TRBV5-6 with TRBJ2-1; D could derive from TRBD1 or TRBD2 (5 bases each). Trimming removed 3 bases at V and 4 bases at J, with 11 bases between. CDR1 is SGHDT, CDR2 YYEEEE, per germline. The CDR3 length is 14 residues.

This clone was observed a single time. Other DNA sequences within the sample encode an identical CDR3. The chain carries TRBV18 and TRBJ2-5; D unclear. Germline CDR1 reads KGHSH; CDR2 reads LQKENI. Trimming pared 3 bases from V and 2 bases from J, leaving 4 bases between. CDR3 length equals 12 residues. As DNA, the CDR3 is TGTGCCAGCTCACCGTTACAAGAGACCCAGTACTTC. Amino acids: CASSPLQETQYF.